This T cell receptor (beta chain) was observed in a study of cytomegalovirus exposure and HLA in healthy donors. The overall study: Genetic ancestry analysis placed approximately 80% of the 400 or so donors that were genotyped in the Caucasian-associated cluster. Points from the study as a whole: In a later analysis, TCR beta V- and J-gene trimming showed a link to a missense DCLRE1C variant.

Of note for this clone: Its specificity is unknown.

Primers included in the PCR were 60 Vbeta and 13 Jbeta primers. TCRdb's copy holds only in-frame clones and misses some; the assay was immunoSEQ multiplex PCR. The sample holds 95,000 to 150,000 clones, 80% seen once. The sequence derives from a female donor in good health and CMV-seropositive. The specimen sequenced was PBMCs.

The CDR3 DNA follows: TGTGCCAGCAGCCTGGGACAGGGGCGGAGAGAAAAACTGTTTTTT. It codes for CASSLGQGRREKLFF. The chain employs TRBV7-9 and TRBJ1-4; 10 nucleotides line up with TRBD1. Germline V gives CDR1 SEHNR, CDR2 FQNEAQ (reference sequence). The trim removed 5 bases at V and 8 bases at J, leaving 8 bases unmatched. This CDR3 comprises 15 residues.